The T cell receptor (beta chain) under discussion was sequenced for a study of T-cell memory formation after mild COVID-19. Germline V gives CDR1 MGHRA, CDR2 YSYEKL. The CDR3 has 17 residues. V lost 4 bases, J lost 4 bases, and 12 bases stayed unmatched. 5'RACE with constant-segment primers built TCRalpha and TCRbeta cDNA libraries with UMIs. One entry per CDR3 protein results from TCRdb running MiXCR on the 5' RACE reads. The data contain hundreds of thousands of distinct CDR3 sequences, 17% of them singletons. A few counts support this clonotype. The receptor was derived from an adult woman who had mild COVID-19 (a few samples of this study predate the infection). Cell type and time point are not known. The sequenced sample consisted of PBMCs or a T cell subset sorted from them (not recorded which). The rearrangement uses TRBV4-1 and TRBJ1-3, with 8 bases matching TRBD1. The DNA of the CDR3 is TGCGCCAGCAGCCGCAGAACAGGGGGAGAGTACGGAAACACCATATATTTT. Amino acid sequence: CASSRRTGGEYGNTIYF.